This TCR beta chain was recorded in a study of blood T cell repertoires in COVID-19. Method: immunoSEQ multiplex PCR; TCRdb's copy keeps in-frame clones and lacks some. The data hold roughly 200,000 clones, with approximately 91% observed a single time. The CDR3 has 14 residues. V lost 6 bases and J lost 4; bases outside the gene matches: 7. Germline values: CDR1 WNHNN, CDR2 SYGVQD (reference sequence). The chain employs TRBV10-1 and TRBJ2-7; TRBD1 matches at 9 bases. Sequences were obtained from peripheral blood. The sequence was obtained from a man between 18 and 35 years old with active or convalescent COVID-19. The CDR3 region is CASSPRDREYEQYF. The CDR3 coding sequence is TGCGCCAGCAGCCCCCGGGACAGGGAATACGAGCAGTACTTC.